Following are 5 T cell receptor beta chains from one sample sequenced in a study of read filtering for tumor transcriptome and immune sequencing. The library was built from 400 ng RNA with molecular barcoded adaptors for alpha/delta and beta/gamma chains. TCRdb independently ran MiXCR on the reads; one entry per CDR3 protein. The repertoire has about 41,000 distinct CDR3 sequences, under 15% of them found once; the top ten carry approximately 31%. The sequencing input was a population of CD138-negative cells sorted from bone marrow. These receptors all come from a donor aged 40 or over with multiple myeloma.

At least ten counts were recorded for this clonotype. The chain recombines TRBV20-1 with TRBJ2-1; TRBD2 agrees at 9 bases. V was pared by 0 bases and J by 1 base, with 10 bases of the junction left unmatched. CDR3 size: 18 residues. Germline CDR1 reads DFQATT; CDR2 reads SNEGSKA (reference sequence). The CDR3 loop is CSARDLLLAGESYNEQFF. The CDR3 DNA reads TGCAGTGCTAGAGATTTGCTTTTAGCGGGAGAATCCTACAATGAGCAGTTCTTC.

Many counts were recorded for this clonotype. The chain links TRBV29-1 to TRBJ2-5; weak D call: TRBD2 (5 bases). V was pared by 2 bases and J by 5 bases, with 18 bases between. The CDR3 is 15 amino acids. Germline V CDR1 and CDR2: SQVTM, ANQGSEA. The CDR3 bases are TGCAGCGTTGAAAGGAGCTGGGCCGGCGGGGAGACCCAGTACTTC. It codes for CSVERSWAGGETQYF.

This clonotype was observed at least ten times. This chain links TRBV30 with TRBJ1-5; D gene ambiguous. CDR1 and CDR2 (germline): GTSNPN, SVGIG (reference sequence). This CDR3 has 14 amino acids. Trimming removed 2 bases from V and 4 bases from J, with 12 bases in between. In nucleotides, the CDR3 is TGTGCCTGGAGTCGGGTAGGGAGGAATCAGCCCCAGCATTTT. Translating it yields CAWSRVGRNQPQHF.

The V and J genes are TRBV12-2 and TRBJ2-7; TRBD1, as called in the table, went unchecked against the DNA. TRBV12-2 is designated a pseudogene. The CDR3 consists of 13 residues. The DNA for the CDR3 is TGTGCCAGCAGCTTGCCCCCTTCCTACGAGCAGTACTTC. It yields the protein CASSLPPSYEQYF.

This clonotype was found once. One base away lies a much larger clone, so this may be a sequencing read error. This chain connects TRBV20-1 to TRBJ2-1, with no clear D. CDR3 length: 13 residues. Per the germline V gene, CDR1 is DFQATT and CDR2 is SNEGSKA (reference sequence). CDR3 protein: CSANYGPYSEQFF. The CDR3, as DNA: TGCAGTGCTAATTACGGGCCCTACAGTGAGCAGTTCTTC.